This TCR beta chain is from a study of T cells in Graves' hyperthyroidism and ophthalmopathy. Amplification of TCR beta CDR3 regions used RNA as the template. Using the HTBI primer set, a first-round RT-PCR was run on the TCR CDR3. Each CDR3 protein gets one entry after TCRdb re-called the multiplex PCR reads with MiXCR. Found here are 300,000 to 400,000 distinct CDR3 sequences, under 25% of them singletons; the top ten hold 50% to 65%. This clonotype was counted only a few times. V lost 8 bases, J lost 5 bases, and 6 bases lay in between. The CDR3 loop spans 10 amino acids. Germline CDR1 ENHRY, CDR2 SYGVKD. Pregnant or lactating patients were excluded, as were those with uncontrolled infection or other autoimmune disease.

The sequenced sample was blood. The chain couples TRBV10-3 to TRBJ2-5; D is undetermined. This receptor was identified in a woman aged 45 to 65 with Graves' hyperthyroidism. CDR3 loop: CAIGTETQYF. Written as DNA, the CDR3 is TGTGCCATCGGTACGGAGACCCAGTACTTC.